This T cell receptor beta chain is drawn from a study of blood T cell repertoires in COVID-19. Overall study context: The samples span acute and convalescent COVID-19 from the United States, Italy and Spain. PBMCs, B-cell-depleted T cells, or T cells were the source of the cDNA or gDNA that made up the material.

Some clones are missing from TCRdb's copy, which holds only in-frame ones; the method was immunoSEQ multiplex PCR. Among about 220,000 clones listed, more than 75% were seen once. The CDR3 has 18 amino acids. Germline lookup yields CDR1 SGHVS and CDR2 FQNEAQ. Trimming cost V 6 bases and J 4 bases; bases outside gene matches: 18. Input material: peripheral blood. This clonotype originated in a man aged 45-60 years who had recovered from COVID-19. This chain connects TRBV7-8 to TRBJ1-2; 9 nucleotides line up with TRBD1. The CDR3 region has the DNA TGTGCCAGCAGGCAGACTCCCGGGACAGGGCGAATCGGCTATGGCTACACCTTC. It is translated as CASRQTPGTGRIGYGYTF.